This passage covers 9 T cell receptor beta chains from one sample sequenced in a study of cytomegalovirus exposure and HLA in healthy donors. Profiling relied on immunoSEQ multiplex PCR, and the TCRdb table lists in-frame clones only, not all of them. The sample yields roughly 280,000 clones, 80% to 90% seen once. Specimen: PBMCs. Receptors were obtained from a woman between 18 and 30 years old in good health and CMV-seronegative.

The chain carries TRBV19 and TRBJ1-5, with 7 nucleotides matching TRBD1. The germline V gene has CDR1 LNHDA and CDR2 SQIVND (reference sequence). Trimming removed 3 bases from V and 0 bases from J; junction bases left unmatched: 5. CDR3 length: 16 residues. CDR3 sequence (DNA): TGTGCCAGTAGTATTAGGACAGGCTATAGCAATCAGCCCCAGCATTTT. As protein: CASSIRTGYSNQPQHF.

This rearrangement joins TRBV27 to TRBJ2-7; 12 nucleotides line up with TRBD2. CDR3 length equals 17 residues. Germline V lookup: CDR1 MNHEY, CDR2 SMNVEV (reference sequence). Trimming cost V 2 bases and J 3 bases; bases outside gene matches: 8. CDR3 sequence: CASSLRLAGVEHYEQYF. CDR3 bases: TGTGCCAGCAGTTTACGACTAGCGGGAGTTGAACACTACGAGCAGTACTTC.

The V gene is TRBV30, the J gene TRBJ2-1; 9 bases match TRBD2. The CDR3 is made up of 14 amino acids. CDR1 is GTSNPN, CDR2 SVGIG, per germline (reference sequence). After removal of 4 bases from V and 8 bases from J, the junction contained 9 bases not matched to a gene. CDR3 in amino acids: CAWNPGLATDEQFF. The DNA of the CDR3 is TGTGCCTGGAACCCGGGACTAGCAACCGATGAGCAGTTCTTC. Looking up the rest from reference TRBV30 and TRBJ2-1 gives the full variable domain: SQTIHQWPATLVQPVGSPLSLECTVEGTSNPNLYWYRQAAGRGLQLLFYSVGIGQISSEVPQNLSASRPQDRQFILSSKKLLLSDSGFYLCAWNPGLATDEQFFGPGTRLTVL.

This chain connects TRBV27 to TRBJ2-3; D remains unclear. The V gene lost 3 bases and the J gene lost 5 bases, with 3 bases spanning the gap. Per germline, CDR1 MNHEY and CDR2 SMNVEV (reference sequence). The CDR3 contains 11 residues. The CDR3 nucleotides read TGTGCCAGCAGTTTGAGAGATACGCAGTATTTT. It encodes CASSLRDTQYF.

The count of this clone is one. J is TRBJ2-1 and V is TRBV9; possible D gene TRBD2, 6 bases. CDR1 is SGDLS and CDR2 is YYNGEE in the germline V gene. The CDR3 is 18 amino acids. V was pared by 4 bases and J by 0 bases, with 20 bases between. The CDR3 DNA sequence: TGTGCCAGCAGCTTAACCCCCTACCTAGCGCCCTCCTACAATGAGCAGTTCTTC. Its protein product is CASSLTPYLAPSYNEQFF.

This rearrangement joins TRBV7-9 to TRBJ1-2; 8 bases are a match to TRBD1. The CDR3 totals 14 residues. After removal of 3 bases from V and 7 bases from J, the junction contained 7 bases not matched to a gene. Looked up from germline, CDR1 is SEHNR and CDR2 is FQNEAQ (reference sequence). CDR3 sequence reads: CASSFAGGVIGYTF. In nucleotides, the CDR3 is TGTGCCAGCAGCTTCGCAGGGGGCGTTATTGGCTACACCTTC.

The chain combines TRBV25-1 with TRBJ2-1, with a tentative D call TRBD1 (5 bases). The CDR3 covers 16 residues. V was shortened by 3 bases and J by 0 bases, with 12 bases between the two germline ends. The V gene's germline CDR1 is MGHDK and CDR2 SYGVNS. The CDR3 spells CASSDDRGPSYNEQFF. The CDR3 DNA follows: TGTGCCAGCAGTGACGATAGGGGCCCCTCCTACAATGAGCAGTTCTTC. Filled out from reference TRBV25-1 and TRBJ2-1, the complete variable domain reads EADIYQTPRYLVIGTGKKITLECSQTMGHDKMYWYQQDPGMELHLIHYSYGVNSTEKGDLSSESTVSRIRTEHFPLTLESARPSHTSQYLCASSDDRGPSYNEQFFGPGTRLTVL.

The chain employs TRBV11-1 and TRBJ2-2, with 11 bases lining up with TRBD1. The CDR3 covers 16 residues. Trimming at V came to 4 bases and at J to 5 bases, leaving 6 bases not matched to a gene. CDR1 and CDR2 from the germline V gene are SGHAT and FQDESV (reference sequence). DNA for the CDR3: TGTGCCAGCAGCTCCGGACAGGGGGCTCGAACCGGGGAGCTGTTTTTT. It codes for CASSSGQGARTGELFF. The full variable domain, completed using reference TRBV11-1 and TRBJ2-2, is EAEVAQSPRYKITEKSQAVAFWCDPISGHATLYWYRQILGQGPELLVQFQDESVVDDSQLPKDRFSAERLKGVDSTLKIQPAELGDSAMYLCASSSGQGARTGELFFGEGSRLTVL.

Concerning this clone: An end of the junction does not agree with germline; a read error may underlie this. The rearrangement joins TRBV4-1 to TRBJ2-7, with 9 bases lining up with TRBD1. The CDR3 consists of 15 residues. From germline, CDR1 is MGHRA and CDR2 YSYEKL. In DNA form, the CDR3 reads TGCGCCAGCAGCTCCCGGGACAGGGTCTCCAACGAGCAGTACTTC. Amino acids: CASSSRDRVSNEQYF.